This TCR beta chain was recorded in a study of identical twins. General observations from the study: The analysis was cross-sectional rather than longitudinal within donors.

This CDR3 is built from 17 residues. Trimming removed 3 bases from V and 0 bases from J; junction bases left unmatched: 11. This clonotype was detected only a few times. Its antigen is still unknown. TCRdb re-derived calls from the 5' RACE reads in MiXCR, one entry per CDR3 protein. The sample consists of hundreds of thousands of distinct CDR3 sequences, 20% to 25% of them appearing once. The same specimen was also included in a second study, on T cells expressing NK-cell markers.

The sequence was collected from a woman younger than 30 in good health. V usage is TRBV12-3 or TRBV12-4 and J usage is TRBJ2-7; 7 positions agree with TRBD1. The sample comprised CD4+ T cells sorted from blood. CDR3 sequence reads: CASSLGFGTVSSYEQYF. DNA of the CDR3: TGTGCCAGCAGTTTGGGTTTTGGGACAGTGAGCTCCTACGAGCAGTACTTC.